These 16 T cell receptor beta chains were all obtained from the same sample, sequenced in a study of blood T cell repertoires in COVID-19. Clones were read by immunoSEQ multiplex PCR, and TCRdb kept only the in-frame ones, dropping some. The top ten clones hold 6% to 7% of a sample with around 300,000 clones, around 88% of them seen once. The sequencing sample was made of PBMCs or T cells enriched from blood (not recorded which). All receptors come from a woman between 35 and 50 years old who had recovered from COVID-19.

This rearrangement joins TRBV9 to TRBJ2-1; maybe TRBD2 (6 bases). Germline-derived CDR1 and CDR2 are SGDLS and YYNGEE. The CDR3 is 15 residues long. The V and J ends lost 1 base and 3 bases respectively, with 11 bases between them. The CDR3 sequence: CASSVLGGGYNEQFF. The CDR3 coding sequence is TGTGCCAGCAGCGTACTGGGGGGTGGCTACAATGAGCAGTTCTTC.

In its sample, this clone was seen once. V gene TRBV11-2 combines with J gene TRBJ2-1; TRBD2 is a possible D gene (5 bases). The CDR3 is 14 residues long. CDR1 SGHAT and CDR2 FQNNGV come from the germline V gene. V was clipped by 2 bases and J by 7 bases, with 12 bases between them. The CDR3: CASSLSLAVNEQFF. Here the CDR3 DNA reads TGTGCCAGCAGCTTATCCCTAGCAGTAAATGAGCAGTTCTTC.

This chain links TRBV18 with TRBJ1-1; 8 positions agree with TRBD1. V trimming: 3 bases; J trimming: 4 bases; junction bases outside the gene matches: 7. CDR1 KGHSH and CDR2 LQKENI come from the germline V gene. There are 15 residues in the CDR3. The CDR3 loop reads CASSPTGGGGTEAFF. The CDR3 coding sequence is TGTGCCAGCTCACCTACAGGGGGTGGGGGCACTGAAGCTTTCTTT.

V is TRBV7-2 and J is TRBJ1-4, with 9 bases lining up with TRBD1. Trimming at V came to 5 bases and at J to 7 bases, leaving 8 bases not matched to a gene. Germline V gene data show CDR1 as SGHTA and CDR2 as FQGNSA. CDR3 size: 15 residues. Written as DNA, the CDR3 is TGTGCCAGCAGCGTACTGGGACAGGGTGGTGAAAAACTGTTTTTT. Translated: CASSVLGQGGEKLFF.

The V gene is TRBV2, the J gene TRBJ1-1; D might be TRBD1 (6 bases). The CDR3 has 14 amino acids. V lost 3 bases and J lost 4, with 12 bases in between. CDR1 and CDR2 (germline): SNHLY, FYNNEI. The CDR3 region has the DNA TGTGCCAGCAGTGATAAGGGGGTAATCACTGAAGCTTTCTTT. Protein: CASSDKGVITEAFF.

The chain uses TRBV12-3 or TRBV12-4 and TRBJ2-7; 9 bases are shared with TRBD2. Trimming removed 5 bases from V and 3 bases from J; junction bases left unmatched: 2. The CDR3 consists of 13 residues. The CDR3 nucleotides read TGTGCCAGCAGTAAGCGGGGGGACTACGAGCAGTACTTC. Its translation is CASSKRGDYEQYF.

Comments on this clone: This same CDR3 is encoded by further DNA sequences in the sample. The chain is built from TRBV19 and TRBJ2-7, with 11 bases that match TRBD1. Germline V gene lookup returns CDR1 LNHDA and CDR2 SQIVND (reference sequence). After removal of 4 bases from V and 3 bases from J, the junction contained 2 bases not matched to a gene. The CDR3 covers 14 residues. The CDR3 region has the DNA TGTGCCAGTAGTACCGGGACAGGGGGCTACGAGCAGTACTTC. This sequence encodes CASSTGTGGYEQYF.

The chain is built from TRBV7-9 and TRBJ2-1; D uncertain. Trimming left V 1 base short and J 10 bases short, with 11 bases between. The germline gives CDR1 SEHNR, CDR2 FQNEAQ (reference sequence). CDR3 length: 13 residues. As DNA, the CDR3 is TGTGCCAGCAGCTTAGTCGCGTTAAGCGAGCAGTTCTTC. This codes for CASSLVALSEQFF.

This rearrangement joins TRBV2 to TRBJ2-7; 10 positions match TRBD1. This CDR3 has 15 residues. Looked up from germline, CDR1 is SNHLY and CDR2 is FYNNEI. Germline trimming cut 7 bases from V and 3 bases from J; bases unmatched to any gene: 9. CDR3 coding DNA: TGTGCCAGCAATGCCAGGGACAGGGGAATCTACGAGCAGTACTTC. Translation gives CASNARDRGIYEQYF.

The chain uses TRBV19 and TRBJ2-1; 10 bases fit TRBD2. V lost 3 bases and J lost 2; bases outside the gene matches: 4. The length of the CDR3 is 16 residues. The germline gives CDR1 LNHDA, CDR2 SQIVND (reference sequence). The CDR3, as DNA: TGTGCCAGTAGTATGGCTAGCGGGGGCGCCTACAATGAGCAGTTCTTC. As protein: CASSMASGGAYNEQFF.

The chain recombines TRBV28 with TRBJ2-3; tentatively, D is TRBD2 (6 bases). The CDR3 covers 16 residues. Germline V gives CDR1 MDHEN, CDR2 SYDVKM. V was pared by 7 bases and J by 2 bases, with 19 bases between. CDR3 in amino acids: CASTPRLVGYTDTQYF. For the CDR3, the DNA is TGTGCCAGCACCCCTCGACTAGTTGGATACACAGATACGCAGTATTTT.

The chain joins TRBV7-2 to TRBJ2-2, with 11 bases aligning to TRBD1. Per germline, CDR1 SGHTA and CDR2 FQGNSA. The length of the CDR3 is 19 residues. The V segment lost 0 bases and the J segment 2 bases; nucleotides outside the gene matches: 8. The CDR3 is CASSLARTGGPRNTGELFF. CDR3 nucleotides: TGTGCCAGCAGCTTAGCCCGGACAGGGGGCCCGAGAAACACCGGGGAGCTGTTTTTT.

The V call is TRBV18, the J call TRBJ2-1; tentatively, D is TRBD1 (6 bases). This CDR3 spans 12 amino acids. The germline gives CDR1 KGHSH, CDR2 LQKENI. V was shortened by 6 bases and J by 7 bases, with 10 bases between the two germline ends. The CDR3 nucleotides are TGTGCCAGCTCGCAGGGGACGAATGAGCAGTTCTTC. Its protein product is CASSQGTNEQFF.

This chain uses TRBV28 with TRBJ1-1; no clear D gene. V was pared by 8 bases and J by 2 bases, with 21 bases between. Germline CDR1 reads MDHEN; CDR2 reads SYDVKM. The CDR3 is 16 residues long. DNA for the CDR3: TGTGCCAGCCCTCGGCCCAAGGGAGCGGGAAACACTGAAGCTTTCTTT. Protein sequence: CASPRPKGAGNTEAFF.

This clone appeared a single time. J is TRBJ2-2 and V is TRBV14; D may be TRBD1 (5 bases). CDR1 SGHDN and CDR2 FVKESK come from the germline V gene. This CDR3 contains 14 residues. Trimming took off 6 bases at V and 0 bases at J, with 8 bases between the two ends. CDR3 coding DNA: TGTGCCAGCAGAAGACAGACGAACACCGGGGAGCTGTTTTTT. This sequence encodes CASRRQTNTGELFF.

The CDR3 DNA is TGCGCCAGCAGCCAAGGGGACTATTACAATGAGCAGTTCTTC. It yields the protein CASSQGDYYNEQFF. The J gene is TRBJ2-1, the V gene TRBV4-3; 7 bases match TRBD2. CDR3 size: 14 residues. With V trimmed by 1 base and J by 4 bases, 1 base remained unmatched. Germline V gene sequence: CDR1 LGHNA, CDR2 YSLEER.